This T cell receptor (beta chain) was identified in a study of radiotherapy plus CTLA-4 blockade in lung cancer. Sequenced by immunoSEQ multiplex PCR; TCRdb stores in-frame clones only, minus some. This sample yields 90,000 to 130,000 clones, of which over 65% are seen a single time; about 3.5% belongs to the top ten. This CDR3 has 16 amino acids. V dropped 3 bases and J dropped 7 bases, with 18 bases sitting between them. Per the germline V gene, CDR1 is SGHVS and CDR2 is FNYEAQ. The chain joins TRBV7-6 to TRBJ1-4; possible D gene TRBD1, 5 bases. Sequenced here: peripheral blood, sampled from a patient treated with radiotherapy plus ipilimumab. The TCR sequence derives from a human donor with non-small cell lung cancer that progressed on radiotherapy plus ipilimumab. Some clones in this sample may be carry-over from other donors' samples. The CDR3 sequence is CASSLSGPAGAEKLFF. For the CDR3, the DNA is TGTGCCAGCAGCTTGTCTGGGCCTGCCGGGGCTGAAAAACTGTTTTTT.